The clone carrying this T cell receptor beta chain has just one count. These data are taken from a study of blood T cell repertoires in COVID-19. Profiling relied on immunoSEQ multiplex PCR, and the TCRdb table lists in-frame clones only, not all of them. The sample shows around 190,000 clones, roughly 83% of them seen only once. Participants' own reports of clinical history determined their cohort assignment. The V gene's germline CDR1 is GTSNPN and CDR2 SVGIG (reference sequence). V shed 1 base and J shed 5 bases, with 8 bases lying between them. This CDR3 is 12 amino acids long. The sequence was collected from a man aged 40-49 years with acute COVID-19. The V gene is TRBV30, the J gene TRBJ1-1; tentative D call: TRBD1 (5 bases). Sequencing was done on a sample of PBMCs or T cells enriched from blood (not recorded which). Here the CDR3 reads CAWSAQGTEAFF. The DNA of the CDR3 is TGTGCCTGGAGTGCCCAGGGAACTGAAGCTTTCTTT.